The text below deals with one T cell receptor (beta chain). This sample was taken from a study of blood T cell repertoires in COVID-19. Background on the study: COVID-19 samples from acute and convalescent phases originated in the United States, Italy and Spain.

Germline CDR1 is SGHDN and CDR2 is FVKESK. Trimming stripped 1 base from V and 4 bases from J, with 5 bases between. There are 12 residues in the CDR3. Original methodology: Amplification with reference gene primers provided the estimates of nucleated cell counts. Using immunoSEQ multiplex PCR, the repertoire was profiled, and TCRdb retains in-frame clones only, with some absent. The D gene and trimming were derived from the DNA, and the V and J assignments and clone size from that table. In the table there are roughly 250,000 clones, approximately 80% of which are singletons. This TCR derives from a woman of 80 years or more with acute or convalescent COVID-19. Sequenced: peripheral blood. The V gene is TRBV14, the J gene TRBJ2-7; D is ambiguous. The CDR3 DNA reads TGTGCCAGCAGCCAAGCTTTTTACGAGCAGTACTTC. It is translated as CASSQAFYEQYF.